The rows below give T cell receptor beta chains drawn from one sample of a study of cytomegalovirus exposure and HLA in healthy donors. Measured with immunoSEQ multiplex PCR; TCRdb has only the in-frame clones, and not every one. The sample has approximately 140,000 clones, more than 70% seen once. Sequencing was carried out using PBMCs. Every receptor here comes from a woman in her 50s in good health and CMV-seronegative. Each CDR3 is given without its conserved first and last residue. Each record gives: J gene, V gene, CDR3 protein.

J: TRBJ2-3; V: TRBV5-4; CDR3: ASSLVGSGGVGTDTQY
J: TRBJ2-7; V: TRBV18; CDR3: ASSSGQGPYEQY
J: TRBJ2-1; V: TRBV6-5; CDR3: ASSSRGGYVYNEQF
J: TRBJ2-5; V: TRBV7-2; CDR3: ASTRGSGVQETQY
J: TRBJ2-1; V: TRBV6-6; CDR3: ASSIGGAGYNEQF
J: TRBJ1-1; V: TRBV18; CDR3: ASSPLAGLNTEAF
J: TRBJ2-7; V: TRBV6-5; CDR3: ASSSFLRDRSDEQY
J: TRBJ1-2; V: TRBV10-1; CDR3: ASSESSGANGYT
J: TRBJ1-6; V: TRBV5-1; CDR3: ASSLDRGENSPLH
J: TRBJ2-1; V: TRBV27; CDR3: ASSTRRLVSQDEQF
J: TRBJ1-1; V: TRBV29-1; CDR3: SVQDRDTEAF
J: TRBJ2-3; V: TRBV6-4; CDR3: ASSDSIWQSTDTQY
J: TRBJ1-5; V: TRBV30; CDR3: AWSVGQGHNQPQH
J: TRBJ1-3; V: TRBV6-1; CDR3: ASSEARGAGNTIY
J: TRBJ1-4; V: TRBV4-1; CDR3: ASSPSTGDEKLF
J: TRBJ1-6; V: TRBV4-1; CDR3: ASSLTGTGNSPLH
J: TRBJ1-5; V: TRBV28; CDR3: ASSLSGGSGNQPQH
J: TRBJ1-1; V: TRBV6-1; CDR3: ASSEASLNTEAF
J: TRBJ1-1; V: TRBV9; CDR3: ASRSYGGKNTEAF
J: TRBJ1-2; V: TRBV7-9; CDR3: ASSPNTRETYGYT
J: TRBJ2-7; V: TRBV11-2; CDR3: ASSLATDSYYEQY
J: TRBJ2-3; V: TRBV7-2; CDR3: ASSLAGGHPDTQY
J: TRBJ1-1; V: TRBV20-1; CDR3: SAHRDPGAF
J: TRBJ2-1; V: TRBV29-1; CDR3: SAPGQGLNEQF
J: TRBJ1-1; V: TRBV5-1; CDR3: ASSFDRQNTEAF
J: TRBJ1-2; V: TRBV7-2; CDR3: ASSSGLSYGYT
J: TRBJ1-1; V: TRBV14; CDR3: ASSTLGQLNTEAF
J: TRBJ2-3; V: TRBV4-2; CDR3: ASSPGQGVTDTQY
J: TRBJ2-5; V: TRBV9; CDR3: ASSAQDRQQETQY
J: TRBJ1-4; V: TRBV5-1; CDR3: ASSLDRFNEKLF
J: TRBJ1-2; V: TRBV19; CDR3: ASSLAVGNYGYT
J: TRBJ2-5; V: TRBV5-6; CDR3: ASSLGTRSEQY
J: TRBJ2-7; V: TRBV27; CDR3: ASSLRQGIGGEQY
J: TRBJ2-2; V: TRBV7-3; CDR3: ASSVTGTTNTGELF
J: TRBJ1-6; V: TRBV11-2; CDR3: ASSFLGGDNSPLH
J: TRBJ1-2; V: TRBV18; CDR3: ASSPEKGGNYGYT
J: TRBJ1-1; V: TRBV11-3; CDR3: ASSLTVVTEAF